This T cell receptor beta chain was obtained from a study of T cells in Graves' hyperthyroidism and ophthalmopathy (dated by TCRdb to the late 2010s). Concerning the study at large: Peripheral blood samples were taken at the time of initial diagnosis, prior to any treatment. To identify TCR V-J signatures that set the groups apart, the researchers used a discovery cohort of 100 patients, made up of some 41 with Graves' ophthalmopathy and some 55 with stable Graves' hyperthyroidism. Whether ophthalmopathy could be predicted prospectively was tested in an independent validation cohort made up of about 20 hyperthyroidism patients plus 17 patients who later progressed to ophthalmopathy. The 100 or so discovery patients were randomly divided into training and test sets at a 7:3 ratio. Thyroid tissue and blood T-cell repertoires from over 5 Graves' hyperthyroidism patients were also compared in the study. After sampling, hyperthyroidism patients received methimazole starting at 30 mg daily, and ophthalmopathy patients received high-dose intravenous methylprednisolone. According to the paper, TCR Vbeta CDR3 sequencing was carried out on some 140 peripheral blood samples, which came from fewer than 50 ophthalmopathy, 70 to 80 hyperthyroidism and some 17 progressor patients. Overall study results and their limits: Most expanded thyroid clonotypes (frequency above 0.001) were also found in blood, which suggests that blood repertoires may mirror thyroid immune responses. Sample size was not statistically predetermined, and investigators were not blinded to group allocation. A model built on a 13 V-J signature distinguished ophthalmopathy from stable hyperthyroidism, reaching around 87% sensitivity and approximately 83% specificity in cross-validation and 80%/75% in testing. In validation, the model predicted progression to ophthalmopathy a median of around 6.5 months before onset, with about 70% sensitivity and around 76% specificity.

In this sample, this clonotype turned up many times. The antigen it binds to is not known. No per-base quality is available; no much larger clone lies one base away. A patient counted as having stable Graves' hyperthyroidism if no progression to ophthalmopathy occurred over 18 months of follow-up. Hyperthyroidism patients were aged 18 to 65 years and newly diagnosed, with disease duration of less than 2 months. Exclusion was applied to patients with uncontrolled infections, other autoimmune diseases, pregnancy or lactation. Clinical symptoms, serum thyroxine and TRAb, thyroid ultrasound, and orbital computed tomography formed the basis for the diagnoses. Ficoll-Paque density gradient centrifugation was used to isolate PBMCs from about 9 ml of fresh peripheral blood. Total RNA was extracted with Trizol reagent, and quality was checked on an Agilent 2100 Bioanalyzer. V gives up 2 bases and J gives up 2 bases, and the segment between their germline ends measures 10 bases. CDR1 and CDR2 (SEHNR, FQNEAQ) derive from the germline V gene (reference sequence). The CDR3, cysteine through phenylalanine, is 14 amino acids long. CDR3 DNA only is kept here, 42 bases in frame from base 1.

TCR beta CDR3 regions were amplified from RNA transcripts. The TCR CDR3 was subjected to a first round of RT-PCR using the HTBI primer set and the Qiagen OneStep RT-PCR kit. Libraries were constructed in a second round of multiplex PCR, after which size selection and purification were performed. Paired-end sequencing of the libraries was performed with 100 bp reads on an Illumina HiSeq2000. The authors processed their data as follows. Raw data were processed with SOAPnuke, discarding reads with adapters, uncalled bases, mean Phred below 15, or no exact constant-primer or identifier match. High-quality paired reads were merged with COPE v1.2.5, and unique nucleotide sequences were defined as clonotypes. MiTCR v1.1 was used to align clonotypes to the IMGT TRBV, TRBD and TRBJ reference segments. Analysis was restricted to V-J combinations with a frequency above 0.0001, which covered roughly 99% of repertoires. The TCS score was defined as the ratio of F50 (clonal expansion) to E x V (chaos), calculated using BLOSUM62-based TCRdist between CDR3 peptides within each V-J. Welch's t-statistics and random forest reduced 500 to 650 V-J features to 10 to 15, which were used in a naive Bayes classifier (R e1071). Through fastp at Q25 and MiXCR, TCRdb rebuilt clones from the public reads, retaining in-frame beta chains. Under each unique CDR3 protein, matching rows form one entry showing the most common genes and DNA. The authors' filters were not applied to this entry. Here the sample has roughly 700,000 distinct CDR3 sequences; 15% to 20% occur a single time. The top ten clonotypes cover about 14% of the sample.

The sequenced sample consisted of blood. The chain is assembled from TRBV7-9 and TRBJ2-7, with the D gene too uncertain to name. This sequence was found in a man in his fifties with Graves' hyperthyroidism. In nucleotides, the sequence is TGTGCCAGCAGCTTACAGGACGGAACCTACGAGCAGTACTTC. Its coded protein is CASSLQDGTYEQYF.